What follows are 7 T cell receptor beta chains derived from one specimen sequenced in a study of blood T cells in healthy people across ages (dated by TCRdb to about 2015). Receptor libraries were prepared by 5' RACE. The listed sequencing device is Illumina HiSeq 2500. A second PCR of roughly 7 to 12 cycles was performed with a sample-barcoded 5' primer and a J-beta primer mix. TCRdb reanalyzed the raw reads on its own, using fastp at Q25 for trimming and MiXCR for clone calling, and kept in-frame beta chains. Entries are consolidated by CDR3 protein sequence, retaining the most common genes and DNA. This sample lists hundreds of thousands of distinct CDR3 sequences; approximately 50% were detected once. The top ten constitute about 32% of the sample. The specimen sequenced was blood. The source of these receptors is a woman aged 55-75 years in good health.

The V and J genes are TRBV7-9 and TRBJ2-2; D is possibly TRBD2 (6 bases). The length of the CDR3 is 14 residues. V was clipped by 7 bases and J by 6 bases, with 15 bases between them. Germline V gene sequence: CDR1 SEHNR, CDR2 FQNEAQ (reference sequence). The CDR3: CASTTTSGAGELFF. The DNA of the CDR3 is TGTGCCAGCACCACAACCTCGGGGGCCGGGGAGCTGTTTTTT.

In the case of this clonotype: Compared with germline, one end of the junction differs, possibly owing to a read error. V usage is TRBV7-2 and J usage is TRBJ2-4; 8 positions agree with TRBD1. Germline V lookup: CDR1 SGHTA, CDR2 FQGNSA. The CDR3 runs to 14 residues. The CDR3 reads CASSPRQGKNIQYF. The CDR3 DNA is TGTGCTAGCAGCCCTCGACAGGGGAAAAACATTCAGTACTTC.

The CDR3 spells CSAERQVGYGYTF. Written as DNA, the CDR3 is TGCAGTGCTGAACGACAGGTTGGGTATGGCTACACCTTC. V gene TRBV20-1 combines with J gene TRBJ1-2; tentative D call: TRBD1 (6 bases). Germline CDR1 is DFQATT and CDR2 is SNEGSKA (reference sequence). Between the trimmed V and J ends, which lost 5 bases and 5 bases, there was a span of 15 bases. The CDR3 is made up of 13 amino acids.

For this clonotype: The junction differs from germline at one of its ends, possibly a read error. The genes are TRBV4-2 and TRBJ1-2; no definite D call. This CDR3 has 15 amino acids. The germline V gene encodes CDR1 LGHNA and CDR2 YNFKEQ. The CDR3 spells CASSQDPTHNSGYTF. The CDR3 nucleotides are TGTGCCAGCAGCCAAGATCCTACGCACAACTCTGGCTACACCTTC.

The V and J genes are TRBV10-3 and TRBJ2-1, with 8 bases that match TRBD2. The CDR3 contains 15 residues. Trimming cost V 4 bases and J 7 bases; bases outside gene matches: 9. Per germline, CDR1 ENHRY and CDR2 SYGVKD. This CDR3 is CAISGRTSRLNEQFF. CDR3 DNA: TGTGCCATCAGTGGGAGGACTAGCCGCCTGAATGAGCAGTTCTTC.

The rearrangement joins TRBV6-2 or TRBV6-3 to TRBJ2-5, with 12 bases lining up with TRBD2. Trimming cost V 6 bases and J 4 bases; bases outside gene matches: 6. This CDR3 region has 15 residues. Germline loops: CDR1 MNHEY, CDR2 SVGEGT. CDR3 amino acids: CASRPGLAGRETQYF. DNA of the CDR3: TGTGCCAGCAGACCTGGACTAGCGGGACGAGAGACCCAGTACTTC.

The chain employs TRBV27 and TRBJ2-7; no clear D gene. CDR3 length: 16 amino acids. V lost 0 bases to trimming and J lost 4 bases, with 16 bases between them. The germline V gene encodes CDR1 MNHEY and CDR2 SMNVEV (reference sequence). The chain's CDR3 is CASSLSPPPIPYEQYF. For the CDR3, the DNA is TGTGCCAGCAGTTTATCACCTCCCCCAATCCCATACGAGCAGTACTTC.